Here is one T cell receptor beta chain with its context. CDR3 length: 16 amino acids. Germline V gives CDR1 MNHEY, CDR2 SMNVEV (reference sequence). Sequencing was performed with immunoSEQ multiplex PCR; in TCRdb, only in-frame clones are kept and a portion is missing. The data contain under 450,000 clones, approximately 90% of them singletons. The data are from a study of blood T cell repertoires in COVID-19. J is TRBJ1-3 and V is TRBV27; 8 bases are a match to TRBD1. The receptor comes from a woman in her thirties or forties with COVID-19, enrolled during active disease. Sequencing used peripheral blood. The CDR3 spells CVTAGTGRSSGNTIYF. CDR3 DNA: TGTGTGACAGCCGGGACAGGTAGATCCTCTGGAAACACCATATATTTT.